The text below deals with one T cell receptor beta chain. The data are from a study of blood T cell repertoires in COVID-19. How the authors handled the data: Quantification of nucleated cells was approximated via reference gene primer amplification. Clones were read by immunoSEQ multiplex PCR, and TCRdb kept only the in-frame ones, dropping some. That table supplies the V and J calls and clone size; D and trimming were determined from the DNA. The repertoire has 150,000 to 200,000 clones, roughly 84% of them found once; the top ten carry roughly 13%. The CDR3 sequence is 13 residues long. Losses at the gene ends were 5 bases for V and 3 bases for J; bases not matched to a gene: 5. CDR1 is GTSNPN, CDR2 SVGIG, per germline (reference sequence). Recruitment covered about two dozen US areas and drew participants whose ages spanned roughly 18 to 89 years. Symptom resolution, clearance, or two negative PCRs marked the recovered donors of Cohort 3.

The receptor was derived from a woman aged 60-70 years who had recovered from COVID-19. Sequenced input: PBMCs or T cells enriched from blood (not recorded which). This sequence joins TRBV30 and TRBJ2-7; 9 bases agree with TRBD1. The CDR3 is CAWDRDRVYEQYF. The CDR3 nucleotides are TGTGCCTGGGACCGGGACAGGGTCTACGAGCAGTACTTC.